This section outlines one TCR beta chain sequence together with its context. Its antigen is currently unknown. Each PCR replicate from the sorted subsets contained 150 to 250 ng DNA, which is 25,000 to 30,000 T cell genomes. Sequenced by immunoSEQ multiplex PCR; TCRdb stores in-frame clones only, minus some. Of some 790,000 clones listed, 72% are singletons. This sample is part of a study of shared clonotypes between healthy human individuals. Study-wide findings and caveats: Tissues were not sampled, only blood, and their repertoires likely differ. As a rule, naive subsets had a larger estimated richness than memory subsets.

Trimming cost V 8 bases and J 2 bases, with 23 bases left between them. There are 17 residues in the CDR3. Germline lookup yields CDR1 SGHAT and CDR2 FQNNGV. Naive CD4+ cells were CD45RA-selected; the remaining cells were memory. The chain joins TRBV11-2 to TRBJ2-3, with TRBD1 as a possible D gene (6 bases). The receptor was derived from a woman in her thirties in good health. Sequenced material: memory CD4+ T cells sorted from blood. Documented subset: CD45RA-negative fraction. The CDR3 is CASSRRPFGTNTDTQYF. Written as DNA, the CDR3 is TGTGCCAGCTCGAGGCGCCCGTTCGGGACAAACACAGATACGCAGTATTTT.